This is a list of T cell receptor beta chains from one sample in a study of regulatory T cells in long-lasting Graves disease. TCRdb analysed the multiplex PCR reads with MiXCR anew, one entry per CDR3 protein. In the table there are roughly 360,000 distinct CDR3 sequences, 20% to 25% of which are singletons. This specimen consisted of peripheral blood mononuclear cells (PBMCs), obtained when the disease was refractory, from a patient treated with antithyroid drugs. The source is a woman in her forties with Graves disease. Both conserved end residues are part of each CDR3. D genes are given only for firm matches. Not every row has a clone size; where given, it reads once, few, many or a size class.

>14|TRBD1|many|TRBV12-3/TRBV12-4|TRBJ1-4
TGTGCCAGCAGAGCCGGGACAGGAACCGAAAAACTGTTTTTT
CASRAGTGTEKLFF
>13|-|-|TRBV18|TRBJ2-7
TGTGCCAGCTCACGTGACAAATCCTACGAGCAGTACTTC
CASSRDKSYEQYF
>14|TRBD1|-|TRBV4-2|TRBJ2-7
TGTGCCAGCAGCCATGTGACAGGGGTCTACGAGCAGTACTTC
CASSHVTGVYEQYF
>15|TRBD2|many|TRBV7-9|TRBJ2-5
TGTGCCAGCAGCCCGGGACTAAGAGAACGGGAGACCCAGTACTTC
CASSPGLRERETQYF
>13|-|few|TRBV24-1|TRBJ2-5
TGTGCCACCAGCCAAGGACACTCGGAGACCCAGTACTTC
CATSQGHSETQYF
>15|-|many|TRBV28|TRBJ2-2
TGTGCCAGCAGCCCGCCCGGGCGGGCCACCGGGGAGCTGTTTTTT
CASSPPGRATGELFF
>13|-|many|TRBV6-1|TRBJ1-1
TGTGCCAGCAGATCGGACAGCTACACTGAAGCTTTCTTT
CASRSDSYTEAFF
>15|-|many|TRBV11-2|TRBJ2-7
TGTGCCAGCAGCTTAGTAACTCCTTACTCCTACGAGCAGTACTTC
CASSLVTPYSYEQYF
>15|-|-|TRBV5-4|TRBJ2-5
TGTGCCAGCAGCTGGCGTACTAGAATACAAGAGACCCAGTACTTC
CASSWRTRIQETQYF
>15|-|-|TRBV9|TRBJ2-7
TGTGCCAGCAGCGAGGGGGGGACATCTACCTACGAGCAGTACTTC
CASSEGGTSTYEQYF
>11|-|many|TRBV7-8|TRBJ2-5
TGTGCCAGCAGCCCAGGTGCGACCCAGTACTTC
CASSPGATQYF
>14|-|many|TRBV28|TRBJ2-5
TGTGCCAGCAGTTTTCCGCCAGGGGGGATGGCCCAGTACTTC
CASSFPPGGMAQYF
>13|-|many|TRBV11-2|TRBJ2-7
TGTGCCAGCAGCAACTTCAGGCGAGGCGAGCAGTACTTC
CASSNFRRGEQYF
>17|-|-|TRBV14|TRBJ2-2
TGTGCCAGCAGCCAAGATCTAGACAGGTTTAACACCGGGGAGCTGTTTTTT
CASSQDLDRFNTGELFF
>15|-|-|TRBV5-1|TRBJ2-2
TGCGCCAGCAGCGGCCTGACAGGGAACACCGGGGAGCTGTTTTTT
CASSGLTGNTGELFF
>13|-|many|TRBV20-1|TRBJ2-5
TGCAGTGCTAGAGATAGGCTTGCGGGGACCCAGTACTTC
CSARDRLAGTQYF
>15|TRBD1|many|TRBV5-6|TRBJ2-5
TGTGCCAGCAGCACCGGGACAGGGAGAGGAGAGACCCAGTACTTC
CASSTGTGRGETQYF
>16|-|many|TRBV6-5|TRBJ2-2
TGTGCCAGCAGTTACGTGGGCGGACCGAACACCGGGGAGCTGTTTTTT
CASSYVGGPNTGELFF